The 4 T cell receptor beta chains listed next were all sequenced from one sample in a study of blood T cells in healthy people across ages. Primed by a sample-barcoded 5' primer and a J-beta primer mix, a second PCR proceeded for 7 to 11 cycles. MiXCR was run by TCRdb on the 5' RACE reads, yielding one entry per CDR3 protein. The sample comprises about 970,000 distinct CDR3 sequences, roughly 51% of which are singletons, and 20% to 25% rests with the top ten. The sample consisted of blood. Every receptor here comes from a woman aged 55-75 years in good health.

This rearrangement joins TRBV18 to TRBJ2-3, with 9 positions matching TRBD1. Losses at the gene ends were 1 base for V and 3 bases for J; bases not matched to a gene: 2. CDR3 length: 15 residues. Germline-derived CDR1 and CDR2 are KGHSH and LQKENI. The CDR3 here is CASSPLGQGTDTQYF. The CDR3 nucleotides are TGTGCCAGCTCACCACTAGGACAGGGGACAGATACGCAGTATTTT.

This chain links TRBV7-2 with TRBJ1-2; D unresolved. The CDR3 runs 14 residues. Germline V lookup: CDR1 SGHTA, CDR2 FQGNSA. The V end was cut by 0 bases, the J end by 6 bases, with 11 bases between. CDR3 protein: CASSLAPRQDGYTF. The DNA for the CDR3 is TGTGCCAGCAGCTTAGCGCCACGGCAGGATGGCTACACCTTC. The full variable domain, with the rest looked up from reference TRBV7-2 and TRBJ1-2, is GAGVSQSPSNKVTEKGKDVELRCDPISGHTALYWYRQSLGQGLEFLIYFQGNSAPDKSGLPSDRFSAERTGGSVSTLTIQRTQQEDSAVYLCASSLAPRQDGYTFGSGTRLTVV.

This clonotype was seen more than once but under ten times. V and J are TRBV29-1 and TRBJ1-4; D is possibly TRBD1 (6 bases). CDR1 SQVTM and CDR2 ANQGSEA come from the germline V gene. The CDR3 spans 13 residues. The ends were cut back, 5 bases at V and 6 bases at J, with 13 bases in the middle. The CDR3 here is CSVFGPGDEKLFF. Here the CDR3 DNA reads TGCAGCGTTTTTGGGCCAGGGGATGAAAAACTGTTTTTT.

This chain joins TRBV12-3 or TRBV12-4 and TRBJ2-1; TRBD2 matches 8 bases. This CDR3 is 17 amino acids long. The junction had 15 bases not matched to a gene; V was cut back by 3 bases and J by 8 bases. DNA for the CDR3: TGTGCCAGCAGTTTTTGGTCCGCAGCGGGAGTTCTCCATGAGCAGTTCTTC. This gives the protein CASSFWSAAGVLHEQFF.